The 24 T cell receptor beta chains presented below share a single source sample, sequenced in a study of blood T cell repertoires in COVID-19. TCRdb's copy holds only in-frame clones and misses some; the assay was immunoSEQ multiplex PCR. The table includes some 120,000 clones, roughly nine tenths detected once. Input material: peripheral blood. The receptors originated from a man aged 50-60 years with active COVID-19.

The rearrangement uses TRBV19 and TRBJ2-7, with 9 bases that match TRBD1. Germline V gene data show CDR1 as LNHDA and CDR2 as SQIVND (reference sequence). The ends lost 5 bases at V and 5 bases at J; junction bases unmatched: 10. CDR3 size: 15 residues. The CDR3 nucleotides are TGTGCCAGTAGTGTCGGAGGGACAGGGCTCGACGAGCAGTACTTC. Its translation: CASSVGGTGLDEQYF.

The chain links TRBV9 to TRBJ2-5, with 8 bases identical to TRBD2. This CDR3 comprises 15 residues. With 0 bases clipped from V and 5 bases from J, the junction kept 6 bases outside the gene matches. Germline V gives CDR1 SGDLS, CDR2 YYNGEE. In DNA form, the CDR3 reads TGTGCCAGCAGCGTAGCGGGAGGGCCGGGGGAGACCCAGTACTTC. Residues: CASSVAGGPGETQYF.

The chain carries TRBV6-1 and TRBJ2-5; possible D gene TRBD1, 6 bases. Germline V CDR1 and CDR2: MNHNS, SASEGT. The CDR3 is made up of 14 amino acids. V was shortened by 0 bases and J by 9 bases, with 14 bases between the two germline ends. The chain's CDR3 is CASSEAQGMGSQYF. CDR3 nucleotide sequence: TGTGCCAGCAGTGAAGCGCAGGGGATGGGTTCCCAGTACTTC.

The rearrangement uses TRBV30 and TRBJ1-2, with a weak D call TRBD1 (5 bases). Germline values: CDR1 GTSNPN, CDR2 SVGIG (reference sequence). The CDR3 consists of 12 residues. Trimming cost V 4 bases and J 4 bases, with 10 bases left between them. CDR3 coding DNA: TGTGCCTGGACAGGGATGAGCTATGGCTACACCTTC. Its protein is CAWTGMSYGYTF.

The genes are TRBV5-5 and TRBJ1-2; a possible D gene is TRBD1 (6 bases). V lost 2 bases to trimming and J lost 3 bases, with 11 bases between them. The CDR3 has 14 amino acids. The germline V gene has CDR1 SGHKS and CDR2 YYEKEE (reference sequence). The CDR3 DNA is TGTGCCAGCAGCTTAGGAGGGGGGGACTATGGCTACACCTTC. Amino acid sequence: CASSLGGGDYGYTF.

This clone was seen a single time. V gene TRBV2 combines with J gene TRBJ1-2, with a weak D call TRBD1 (5 bases). This CDR3 has 12 amino acids. CDR1 and CDR2 from the germline V gene are SNHLY and FYNNEI. V was pared by 3 bases and J by 7 bases, with 9 bases between. DNA of the CDR3: TGTGCCAGCAGTGACAGGGCCCTTGGCTACACCTTC. As protein: CASSDRALGYTF. Using reference TRBV2 and TRBJ1-2 for the parts outside the CDR3, the full variable domain is EPEVTQTPSHQVTQMGQEVILRCVPISNHLYFYWYRQILGQKVEFLVSFYNNEISEKSEIFDDQFSVERPDGSNFTLKIRSTKLEDSAMYFCASSDRALGYTFGSGTRLTVV.

J is TRBJ2-5 and V is TRBV10-3, with D uncertain. V was trimmed by 8 bases and J by 1 base, leaving 11 bases between them. Germline values: CDR1 ENHRY, CDR2 SYGVKD. The CDR3 has 13 amino acids. The CDR3 region is CAIQRSLQETQYF. CDR3 DNA: TGTGCCATCCAACGGTCACTCCAAGAGACCCAGTACTTC.

The chain has TRBV9 and TRBJ2-3; 9 bases align to TRBD2. The germline V gene encodes CDR1 SGDLS and CDR2 YYNGEE. This CDR3 is built from 15 residues. The trim removed 4 bases at V and 5 bases at J, leaving 8 bases unmatched. CDR3 amino acids: CASSLSGGPVDTQYF. CDR3 nucleotides: TGTGCCAGCAGCCTAAGCGGGGGGCCCGTAGATACGCAGTATTTT.

The chain carries TRBV5-6 and TRBJ2-3, with D maybe TRBD1 (6 bases). V was pared by 0 bases and J by 3 bases, with 11 bases between. The CDR3 contains 15 residues. The germline CDR1 and CDR2 sequences are SGHDT and YYEEEE. The CDR3 reads CASSLAGDRTDTQYF. The CDR3 nucleotides read TGTGCCAGCAGCTTGGCGGGTGACAGGACAGATACGCAGTATTTT.

This clone was seen once. This chain joins TRBV24-1 and TRBJ2-1; 13 nucleotides line up with TRBD2. Germline trimming cut 3 bases from V and 1 base from J; bases unmatched to any gene: 5. Germline-derived CDR1 and CDR2 are KGHDR and SFDVKD. This CDR3 has 18 amino acids. CDR3 in DNA: TGTGCCACCAGTGATAGTGGGACTAGCGGGAATTCCTACAATGAGCAGTTCTTC. This gives the protein CATSDSGTSGNSYNEQFF.

This clone came up once. The chain joins TRBV2 to TRBJ2-3; possible D gene TRBD2, 6 bases. V was cut by 4 bases and J by 6 bases, with 20 bases left in between. The CDR3 runs to 16 residues. Germline-derived CDR1 and CDR2 are SNHLY and FYNNEI. Here the CDR3 DNA reads TGTGCCAGCAGTGTACAAAACCTAGATGCGGGGGATACGCAGTATTTT. This codes for CASSVQNLDAGDTQYF.

The chain has TRBV7-9 and TRBJ2-2; 7 bases are a match to TRBD2. CDR1 is SEHNR and CDR2 is FQNEAQ in the germline V gene (reference sequence). The CDR3 has 16 amino acids. V lost 1 base to trimming and J lost 4 bases; unmatched junction nucleotides: 6. CDR3 region: CASSLGAGVFTGELFF. DNA of the CDR3: TGTGCCAGCAGCTTAGGCGCGGGAGTATTCACCGGGGAGCTGTTTTTT.

The rearrangement uses TRBV6-1 and TRBJ1-2; possibly TRBD1 for D (6 bases). This CDR3 is 13 amino acids long. Trimming shortened V by 10 bases and J by 4 bases, and 16 bases separated the two germline ends. Looked up from germline, CDR1 is MNHNS and CDR2 is SASEGT. CDR3 in DNA: TGTGCCATCGGAAGGGGACACGTCTATGGCTACACCTTC. Residues: CAIGRGHVYGYTF.

The rearrangement links TRBV27 to TRBJ1-1; weak D call: TRBD1 (6 bases). Germline-derived CDR1 and CDR2 are MNHEY and SMNVEV (reference sequence). This CDR3 is built from 13 residues. The V and J ends lost 3 bases and 7 bases respectively, with 12 bases between them. CDR3 sequence: CASSLQTGLEAFF. The CDR3 DNA reads as TGTGCCAGCAGTTTGCAAACAGGGCTTGAAGCTTTCTTT.

The chain links TRBV4-1 to TRBJ2-3; 8 bases line up with TRBD1. The germline gives CDR1 MGHRA, CDR2 YSYEKL. Unmatched junction bases numbered 7, after V lost 2 bases and J lost 3 bases. The CDR3 sequence is 16 residues long. The CDR3 is CASSQTDRVKTDTQYF. CDR3 nucleotide sequence: TGCGCCAGCAGCCAAACGGACAGGGTAAAGACAGATACGCAGTATTTT.

The chain is built from TRBV13 and TRBJ1-2, with 9 bases that match TRBD1. The germline V gene encodes CDR1 PRHDT and CDR2 FYEKMQ (reference sequence). V trimming: 1 base; J trimming: 5 bases; junction bases outside the gene matches: 14. There are 18 residues in the CDR3. DNA of the CDR3: TGTGCCAGCAGCTTAGACCGGGGACAGGGTGGTCGTCCGTATGGCTACACCTTC. The encoded protein is CASSLDRGQGGRPYGYTF.

The chain is built from TRBV19 and TRBJ1-5, with 7 bases that match TRBD1. The germline V gene has CDR1 LNHDA and CDR2 SQIVND (reference sequence). This CDR3 is 13 amino acids long. The V segment lost 5 bases and the J segment 4 bases; nucleotides outside the gene matches: 2. The CDR3 DNA follows: TGTGCCAGTAGTCTACAGGGGAATCAGCCCCAGCATTTT. Its translation: CASSLQGNQPQHF.

CDR3 region: CASRASGGLNTGELFF. The CDR3 DNA reads as TGTGCCAGCCGGGCTAGCGGGGGTCTGAACACCGGGGAGCTGTTTTTT. The genes are TRBV13 and TRBJ2-2; 10 bases are a match to TRBD2. The V gene's germline CDR1 is PRHDT and CDR2 FYEKMQ (reference sequence). The ends lost 8 bases at V and 1 base at J; junction bases unmatched: 7. This CDR3 has 16 residues.

The V gene is TRBV5-1, the J gene TRBJ1-2; unclear D gene. The CDR3 contains 16 residues. The ends were cut back, 0 bases at V and 6 bases at J, with 18 bases in the middle. Germline CDR1 is SGHRS and CDR2 is YFSETQ. The CDR3 loop reads CASSLAFPRGRDGYTF. The CDR3 bases are TGCGCCAGCAGCTTGGCCTTCCCACGGGGAAGGGATGGCTACACCTTC.

This chain uses TRBV19 with TRBJ1-4, with TRBD1 identical over 12 bases. The CDR3 is made up of 17 amino acids. Per germline, CDR1 LNHDA and CDR2 SQIVND (reference sequence). Germline trimming cut 5 bases from V and 3 bases from J; bases unmatched to any gene: 7. Here the CDR3 reads CASSPGTGGAANEKLFF. DNA of the CDR3: TGTGCCAGTAGTCCCGGGACAGGGGGCGCAGCTAATGAAAAACTGTTTTTT.

The rearrangement joins TRBV7-8 to TRBJ2-3, with 9 bases identical to TRBD2. This CDR3 has 15 amino acids. Germline CDR1 and CDR2: SGHVS and FQNEAQ. The J segment lost 9 bases and the V segment lost 4 bases, leaving 11 bases of the junction unmatched. The CDR3 sequence: CASSSGGLAGLTQYF. CDR3 DNA: TGTGCCAGCAGCTCTGGGGGGCTAGCGGGATTGACGCAGTATTTT.

V is TRBV18 and J is TRBJ2-3, with D maybe TRBD2 (6 bases). The CDR3 length is 16 residues. The germline V gene encodes CDR1 KGHSH and CDR2 LQKENI. The V and J ends lost 0 bases and 0 bases respectively, with 10 bases between them. The CDR3 region is CASSPPLGTSTDTQYF. In DNA form, the CDR3 reads TGTGCCAGCTCACCACCTCTAGGGACTAGCACAGATACGCAGTATTTT.

As to this clone: The same CDR3 can be traced to other DNA sequences in this sample. The V gene is TRBV9, the J gene TRBJ2-7; a weak D match, TRBD1 (5 bases). Per the germline V gene, CDR1 is SGDLS and CDR2 is YYNGEE. This CDR3 is built from 15 residues. V lost 0 bases to trimming and J lost 0 bases, with 10 bases between them. The CDR3 loop is CASSVGQGVSYEQYF. The CDR3 bases are TGTGCCAGCAGCGTAGGGCAGGGCGTCTCCTACGAGCAGTACTTC.

The chain is built from TRBV7-8 and TRBJ2-3, with 8 bases aligning to TRBD2. CDR1 and CDR2 from the germline V gene are SGHVS and FQNEAQ. J gave up 2 bases and V 7 bases, and 5 bases lay outside the gene matches. The CDR3 is 14 residues long. The CDR3, as DNA: TGTGCCAGCAAGGCGGGGGGAAACACAGATACGCAGTATTTT. This codes for CASKAGGNTDTQYF.